The sequence of this TCR beta chain was determined in a study of neurological immune-mediated disorders. Study findings and constraints: Healthy controls had more TCR clonal expansion than multiple sclerosis, which showed the least, whereas HTLV-1-associated myelopathy showed the most.

CDR3 size: 14 residues. The germline V and J ends were trimmed by 8 bases and 1 base, with 9 bases remaining between them. The cDNA was produced through 5'RACE with 10-nucleotide random UMIs. Using its own MiXCR run on the 5' RACE reads, TCRdb lists one record per CDR3 protein. This table has 80,000 or so distinct CDR3 sequences, about 9% appearing once. In this sample, this clonotype turned up many times. The target antigen is unknown. The receptor was derived from a middle-aged man in good health. Sequences were obtained from PBMCs. The chain recombines TRBV12-3 or TRBV12-4 with TRBJ2-6; D is unclear. In DNA form, the CDR3 reads TGTGCCAGCGCCGCAGGATCTGGGGCCAACGTCCTGACTTTC. Its protein is CASAAGSGANVLTF.